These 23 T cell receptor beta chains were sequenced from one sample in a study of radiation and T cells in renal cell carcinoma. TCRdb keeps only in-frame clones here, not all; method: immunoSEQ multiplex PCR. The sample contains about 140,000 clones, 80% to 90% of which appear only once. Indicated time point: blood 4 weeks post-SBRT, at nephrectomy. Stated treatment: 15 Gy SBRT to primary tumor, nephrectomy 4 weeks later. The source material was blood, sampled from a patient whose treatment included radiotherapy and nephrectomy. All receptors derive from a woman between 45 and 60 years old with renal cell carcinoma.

CDR3 bases: TGTGCCAGCAGCCAACAGAACAATCAGCCCCAGCATTTT. Protein: CASSQQNNQPQHF. The V and J genes are TRBV5-5 and TRBJ1-5; D ambiguous. The CDR3 runs to 13 residues. Germline loops: CDR1 SGHKS, CDR2 YYEKEE (reference sequence). Trimming took off 4 bases at V and 3 bases at J, with 8 bases between the two ends. The full variable domain, in which reference TRBV5-5 and TRBJ1-5 provide the parts outside the CDR3, is DAGVTQSPTHLIKTRGQQVTLRCSPISGHKSVSWYQQVLGQGPQFIFQYYEKEERGRGNFPDRFSARQFPNYSSELNVNALLLGDSALYLCASSQQNNQPQHFGDGTRLSIL.

The CDR3 DNA reads TGTGCCAGCAGCCCGCGAGGGGGACGGGATGAAAAACTGTTTTTT. It codes for CASSPRGGRDEKLFF. The chain joins TRBV4-2 to TRBJ1-4; D is perhaps TRBD1 (6 bases). CDR3 length equals 15 residues. Germline CDR1 reads LGHNA; CDR2 reads YNFKEQ. Trimming took 4 bases from V and 6 from J, leaving 15 bases between them.

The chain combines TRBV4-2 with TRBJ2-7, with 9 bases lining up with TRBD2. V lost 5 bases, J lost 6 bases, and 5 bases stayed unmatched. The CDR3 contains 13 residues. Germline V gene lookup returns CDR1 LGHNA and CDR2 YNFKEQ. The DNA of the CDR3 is TGTGCCAGCAGCGTCCAAGCGGGGGGCGAGCAGTACTTC. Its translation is CASSVQAGGEQYF.

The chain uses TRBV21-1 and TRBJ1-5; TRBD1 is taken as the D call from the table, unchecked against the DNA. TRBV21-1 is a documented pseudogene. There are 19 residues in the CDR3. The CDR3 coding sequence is TGTGCCAGCAGCAAAGTCGTAAAACAGGGACATAGTTCTAATCAGCCCCAGCATTTT. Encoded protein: CASSKVVKQGHSSNQPQHF.

The CDR3: CASSPGPLTTDTQYF. The CDR3 DNA reads TGTGCCAGCAGCCCGGGACCCCTTACCACAGATACGCAGTATTTT. This chain uses TRBV7-8 with TRBJ2-3; either TRBD1 or TRBD2 may fit D (5 bases each). Trimming left V 5 bases short and J 2 bases short, with 14 bases between. Germline V gene data show CDR1 as SGHVS and CDR2 as FQNEAQ. The CDR3 covers 15 residues.

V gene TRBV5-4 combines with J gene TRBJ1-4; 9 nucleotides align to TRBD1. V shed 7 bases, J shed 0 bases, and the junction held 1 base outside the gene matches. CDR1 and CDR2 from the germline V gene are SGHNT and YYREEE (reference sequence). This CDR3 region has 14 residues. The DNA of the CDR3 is TGTGCCAGCCGGGACAGGGCAACTAATGAAAAACTGTTTTTT. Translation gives CASRDRATNEKLFF.

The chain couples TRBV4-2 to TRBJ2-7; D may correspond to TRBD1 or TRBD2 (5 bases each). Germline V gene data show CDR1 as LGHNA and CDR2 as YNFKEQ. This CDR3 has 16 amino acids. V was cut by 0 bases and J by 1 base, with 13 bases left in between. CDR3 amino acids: CASSQERQGPSYEQYF. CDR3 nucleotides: TGTGCCAGCAGCCAAGAAAGGCAGGGACCTTCCTACGAGCAGTACTTC.

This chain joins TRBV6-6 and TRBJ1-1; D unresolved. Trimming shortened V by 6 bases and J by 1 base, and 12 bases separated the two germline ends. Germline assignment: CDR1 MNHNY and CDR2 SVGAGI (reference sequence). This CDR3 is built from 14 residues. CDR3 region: CASSPDGTNTEAFF. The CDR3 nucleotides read TGTGCCAGCAGCCCGGACGGAACGAACACTGAAGCTTTCTTT.

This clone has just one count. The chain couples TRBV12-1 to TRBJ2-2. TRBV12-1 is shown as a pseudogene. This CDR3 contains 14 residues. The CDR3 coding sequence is TGTGCCAGCAGCTTTGTGGGGGACACCGGGGAGCTGTTTTTT. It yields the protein CASSFVGDTGELFF.

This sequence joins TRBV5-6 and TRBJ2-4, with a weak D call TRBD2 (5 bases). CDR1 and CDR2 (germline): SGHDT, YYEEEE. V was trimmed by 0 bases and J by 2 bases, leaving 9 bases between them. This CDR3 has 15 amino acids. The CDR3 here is CASSLEEGTKNIQYF. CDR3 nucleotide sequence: TGTGCCAGCAGCTTGGAAGAGGGAACCAAAAACATTCAGTACTTC. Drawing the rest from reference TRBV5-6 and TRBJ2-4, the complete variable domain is DAGVTQSPTHLIKTRGQQVTLRCSPKSGHDTVSWYQQALGQGPQFIFQYYEEEERQRGNFPDRFSGHQFPNYSSELNVNALLLGDSALYLCASSLEEGTKNIQYFGAGTRLSVL.

CDR3 sequence (DNA): TGTGCCAGCACGACAGGGATCAATCAGCCCCAGCATTTT. Protein: CASTTGINQPQHF. The V and J genes are TRBV6-5 and TRBJ1-5, with TRBD1 matching 7 bases. Germline-derived CDR1 and CDR2 are MNHEY and SVGAGI. Germline trimming cut 7 bases from V and 3 bases from J; bases unmatched to any gene: 3. The CDR3 has 13 residues.

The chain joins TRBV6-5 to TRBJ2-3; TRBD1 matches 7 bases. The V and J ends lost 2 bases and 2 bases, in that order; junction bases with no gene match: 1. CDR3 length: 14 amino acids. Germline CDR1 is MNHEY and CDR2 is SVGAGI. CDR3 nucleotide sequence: TGTGCCAGCAGTTACGACAGGGACACAGATACGCAGTATTTT. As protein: CASSYDRDTDTQYF.

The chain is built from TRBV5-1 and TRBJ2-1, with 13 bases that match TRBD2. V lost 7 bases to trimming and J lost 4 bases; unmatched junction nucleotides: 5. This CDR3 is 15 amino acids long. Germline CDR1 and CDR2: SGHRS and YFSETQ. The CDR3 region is CASQWTSGGYNEQFF. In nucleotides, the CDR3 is TGCGCCAGCCAATGGACTAGCGGGGGATACAATGAGCAGTTCTTC.

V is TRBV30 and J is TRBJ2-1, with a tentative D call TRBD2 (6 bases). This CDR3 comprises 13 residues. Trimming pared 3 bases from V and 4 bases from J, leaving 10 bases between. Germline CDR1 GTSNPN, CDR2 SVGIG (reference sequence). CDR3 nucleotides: TGTGCCTGGAGCTCTAGCGCATACAATGAGCAGTTCTTC. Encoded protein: CAWSSSAYNEQFF.

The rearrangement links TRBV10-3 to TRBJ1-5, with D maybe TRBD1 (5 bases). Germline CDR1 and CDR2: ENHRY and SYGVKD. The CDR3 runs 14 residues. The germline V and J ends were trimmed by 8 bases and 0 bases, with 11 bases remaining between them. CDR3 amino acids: CAIGPGDSNQPQHF. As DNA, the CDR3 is TGTGCCATCGGCCCGGGGGATAGCAATCAGCCCCAGCATTTT.

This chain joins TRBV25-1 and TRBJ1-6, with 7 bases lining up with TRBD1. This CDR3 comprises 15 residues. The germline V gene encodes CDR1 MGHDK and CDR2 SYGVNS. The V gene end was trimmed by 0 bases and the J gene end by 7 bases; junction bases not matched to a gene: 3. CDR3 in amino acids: CASSEYAGGNSPLHF. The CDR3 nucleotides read TGTGCCAGCAGTGAATATGCAGGGGGGAATTCACCCCTCCACTTT. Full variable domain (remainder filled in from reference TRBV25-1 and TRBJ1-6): EADIYQTPRYLVIGTGKKITLECSQTMGHDKMYWYQQDPGMELHLIHYSYGVNSTEKGDLSSESTVSRIRTEHFPLTLESARPSHTSQYLCASSEYAGGNSPLHFGNGTRLTVT.

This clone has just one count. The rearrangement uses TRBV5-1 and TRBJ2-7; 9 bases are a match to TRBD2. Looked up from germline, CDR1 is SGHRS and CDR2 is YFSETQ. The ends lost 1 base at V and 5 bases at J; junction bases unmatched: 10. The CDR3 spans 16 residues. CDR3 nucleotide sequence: TGCGCCAGCAGCTTGATGGGCGTAGCGGGAGTCAACGAGCAGTACTTC. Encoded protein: CASSLMGVAGVNEQYF. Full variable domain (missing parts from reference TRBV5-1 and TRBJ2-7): KAGVTQTPRYLIKTRGQQVTLSCSPISGHRSVSWYQQTPGQGLQFLFEYFSETQRNKGNFPGRFSGRQFSNSRSEMNVSTLELGDSALYLCASSLMGVAGVNEQYFGPGTRLTVT.

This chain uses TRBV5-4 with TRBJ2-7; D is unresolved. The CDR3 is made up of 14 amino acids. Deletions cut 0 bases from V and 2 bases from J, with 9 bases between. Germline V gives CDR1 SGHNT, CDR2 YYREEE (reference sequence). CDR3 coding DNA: TGTGCCAGCAGCTTGGCCAATGGGCCCTACGAGCAGTACTTC. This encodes CASSLANGPYEQYF.

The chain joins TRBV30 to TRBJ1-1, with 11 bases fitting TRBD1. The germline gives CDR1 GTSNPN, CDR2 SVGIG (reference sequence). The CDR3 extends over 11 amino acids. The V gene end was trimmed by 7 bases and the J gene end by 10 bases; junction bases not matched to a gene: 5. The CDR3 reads CASRTGGLAFF. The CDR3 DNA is TGTGCCTCTAGGACAGGGGGCTTAGCTTTCTTT.

The CDR3: CASSEDRGGDNEQFF. The CDR3 DNA follows: TGTGCCAGCAGTGAGGACAGGGGAGGGGACAATGAGCAGTTCTTC. The chain employs TRBV6-4 and TRBJ2-1, with TRBD1 identical over 9 bases. There are 15 residues in the CDR3. Germline V gene data show CDR1 as MRHNA and CDR2 as SNTAGT. V shed 3 bases and J 5 bases; nucleotides not matched to a gene: 5.

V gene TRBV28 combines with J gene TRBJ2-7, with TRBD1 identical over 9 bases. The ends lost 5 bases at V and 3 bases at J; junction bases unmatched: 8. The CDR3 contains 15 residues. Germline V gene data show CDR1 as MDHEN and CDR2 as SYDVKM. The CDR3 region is CASSVHSDRGYEQYF. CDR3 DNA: TGTGCCAGCAGTGTTCACTCGGACAGGGGCTACGAGCAGTACTTC. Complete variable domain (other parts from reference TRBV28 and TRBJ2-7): DVKVTQSSRYLVKRTGEKVFLECVQDMDHENMFWYRQDPGLGLRLIYFSYDVKMKEKGDIPEGYSVSREKKERFSLILESASTNQTSMYLCASSVHSDRGYEQYFGPGTRLTVT.

This chain's CDR3 is CASSFVGDTEAFF. CDR3 nucleotides: TGTGCCAGCAGCTTTGTGGGCGACACTGAAGCTTTCTTT. The chain has TRBV7-9 and TRBJ1-1; D not resolved. Germline CDR1 SEHNR, CDR2 FQNEAQ (reference sequence). The germline V and J ends were trimmed by 3 bases and 3 bases, with 8 bases remaining between them. CDR3 length: 13 residues.

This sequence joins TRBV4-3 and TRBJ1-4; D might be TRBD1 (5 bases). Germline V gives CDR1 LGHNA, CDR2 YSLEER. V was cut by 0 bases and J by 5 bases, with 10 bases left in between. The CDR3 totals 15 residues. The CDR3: CASSQEEGRNEKLFF. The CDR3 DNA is TGCGCCAGCAGCCAAGAAGAGGGGCGGAATGAAAAACTGTTTTTT.